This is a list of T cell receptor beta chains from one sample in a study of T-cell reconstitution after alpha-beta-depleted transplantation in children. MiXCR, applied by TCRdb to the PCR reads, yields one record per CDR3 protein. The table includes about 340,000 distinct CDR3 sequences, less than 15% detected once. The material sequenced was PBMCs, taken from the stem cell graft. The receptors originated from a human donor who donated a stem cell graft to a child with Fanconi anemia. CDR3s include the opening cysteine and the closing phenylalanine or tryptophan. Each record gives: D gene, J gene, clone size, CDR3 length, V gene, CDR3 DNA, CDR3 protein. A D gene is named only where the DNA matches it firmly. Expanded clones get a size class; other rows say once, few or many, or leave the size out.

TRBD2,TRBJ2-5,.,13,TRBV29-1,TGCAGCGTTGCAATAGCGGGGGGCGAGACCCAGTACTTC,CSVAIAGGETQYF
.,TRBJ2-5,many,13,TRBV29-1,TGCAGCGGGGAATCGGGGGCAGAAGAGACCCAGTACTTC,CSGESGAEETQYF
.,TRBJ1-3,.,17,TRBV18,TGTGCCAGCTCACCGTGGGCAGGTCACGACTCTGGAAACACCATATATTTT,CASSPWAGHDSGNTIYF
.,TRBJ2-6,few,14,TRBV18,TGTGCCAGCTCACCTGGAACTGGGGCCAACGTCCTGACTTTC,CASSPGTGANVLTF
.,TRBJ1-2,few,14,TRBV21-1,TGTGCCAGCAGCAGAAAGACAGGAGTTTATGGCTACACCTTC,CASSRKTGVYGYTF
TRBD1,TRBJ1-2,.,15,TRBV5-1,TGCGCCAGCCGACACACCTCGACAGGGCCGGATGGCTACACCTTC,CASRHTSTGPDGYTF
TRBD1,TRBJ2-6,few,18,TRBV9,TGTGCCAGCAGCCTGGGACAGGGGTTGAGCCCTGGGGCCAACGTCCTGACTTTC,CASSLGQGLSPGANVLTF
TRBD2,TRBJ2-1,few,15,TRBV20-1,TGCAGTGCGCGAGCGGGGGGAACCACCGCCCATGAGCAGTTCTTC,CSARAGGTTAHEQFF
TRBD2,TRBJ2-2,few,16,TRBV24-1,TGTGCCACCAGTGATCCACGCGGGGGTGACACCGGGGAGCTGTTTTTT,CATSDPRGGDTGELFF
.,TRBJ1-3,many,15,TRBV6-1,TGTGCCAGCAGCCCGGACCCGGCATCAGGAAACACCATATATTTT,CASSPDPASGNTIYF
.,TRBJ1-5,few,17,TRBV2,TGTGCCAGCAGTGAAGCCCTACAGGGATATAGCAATCAGCCCCAGCATTTT,CASSEALQGYSNQPQHF
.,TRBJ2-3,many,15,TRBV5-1,TGCGCCAGCAGCTTGTATCTACCCGACACAGATACGCAGTATTTT,CASSLYLPDTDTQYF
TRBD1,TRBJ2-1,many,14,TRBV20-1,TGCAGTGCTAGAATACAGGGGTCCCACAATGAGCAGTTCTTC,CSARIQGSHNEQFF
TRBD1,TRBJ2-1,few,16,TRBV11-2,TGTGCCAGCAGCCATAGGACAGGGTCTACCTACAATGAGCAGTTCTTC,CASSHRTGSTYNEQFF
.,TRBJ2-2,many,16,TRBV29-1,TGCAGCGTTGGGGGCTTGGCTTTCGCGAACACCGGGGAGCTGTTTTTT,CSVGGLAFANTGELFF
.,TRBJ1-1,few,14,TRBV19,TGTGCCAGTAGTATTCCGGGTTCCACCACTGAAGCTTTCTTT,CASSIPGSTTEAFF
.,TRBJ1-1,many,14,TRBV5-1,TGCGCCAGCAGCTTGGACACCATGAACACTGAAGCTTTCTTT,CASSLDTMNTEAFF
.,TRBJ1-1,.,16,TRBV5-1,TGCGCCAGCAGCTTGAAAGAACGTGCGTCGATTACTGAAGCTTTCTTT,CASSLKERASITEAFF
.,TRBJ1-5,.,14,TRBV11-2,TGTGCCAGCAGCTTAGCAGGGATGGGGTGGCCCCAGCATTTT,CASSLAGMGWPQHF
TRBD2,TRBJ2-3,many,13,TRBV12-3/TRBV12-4,TGTGCCAGCAAGACTAGCGGCACAGATACGCAGTATTTT,CASKTSGTDTQYF
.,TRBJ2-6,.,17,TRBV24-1,TGTGCCACCAGTGACCCGGGTCCAAGCTCTGGGGCCAACGTCCTGACTTTC,CATSDPGPSSGANVLTF
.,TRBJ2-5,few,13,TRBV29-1,TGCAGCGTTGAAGTGGGGACGGGCCGGACCCAGTACTTC,CSVEVGTGRTQYF
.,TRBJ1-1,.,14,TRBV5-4,TGTGCCAGCGCACTCCAGGGGATGAACACTGAAGCTTTCTTT,CASALQGMNTEAFF
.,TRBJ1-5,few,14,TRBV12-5,TGTGCTAGTGGTGGGGGGTCTAGCAATCAGCCCCAGCATTTT,CASGGGSSNQPQHF
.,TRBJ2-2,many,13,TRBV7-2,TGTGCCAGCAGCCCCCTAAGAGCCGGGGAGCTGTTTTTT,CASSPLRAGELFF
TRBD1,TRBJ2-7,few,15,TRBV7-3,TGTGCCAGCAGCCCCGAAGGGGGACAGGGGTACGAGCAGTACTTC,CASSPEGGQGYEQYF
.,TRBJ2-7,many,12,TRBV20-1,TGCAGTGCTTATGACAGATCCTACGAGCAGTACTTC,CSAYDRSYEQYF
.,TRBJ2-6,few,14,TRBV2,TGTGCCAGCAAACAGTCGAGTGGGGCCAACGTCCTGACTTTC,CASKQSSGANVLTF
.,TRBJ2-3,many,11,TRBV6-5,TGTGCCAGCAGTTCCCGGGCCCGGAGGTATTTT,CASSSRARRYF
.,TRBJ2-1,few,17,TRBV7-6,TGTGCCAGCAGCTTAGCGCCCGGGGCCCACTCCTACAATGAGCAGTTCTTC,CASSLAPGAHSYNEQFF
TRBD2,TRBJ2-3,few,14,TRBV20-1,TGCAGTGCCCTGCGGGAGGGGCGGACAGATACGCAGTATTTT,CSALREGRTDTQYF
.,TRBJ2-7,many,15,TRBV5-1,TGCGCCAGCAGCTTTGGAGACAGCCGCACCTACGAGCAGTACTTC,CASSFGDSRTYEQYF